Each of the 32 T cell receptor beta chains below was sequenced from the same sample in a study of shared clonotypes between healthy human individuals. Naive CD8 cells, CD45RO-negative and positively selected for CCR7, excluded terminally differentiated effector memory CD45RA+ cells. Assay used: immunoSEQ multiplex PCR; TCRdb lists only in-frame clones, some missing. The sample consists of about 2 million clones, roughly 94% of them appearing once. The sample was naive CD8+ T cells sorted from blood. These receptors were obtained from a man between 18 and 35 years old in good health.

For the CDR3, the DNA is TGCGCCAGCAGCATAGGGACAGGGGCAACCTACGAGCAGTACTTC. Amino acid sequence: CASSIGTGATYEQYF. The rearrangement joins TRBV4-1 to TRBJ2-7, with TRBD1 matching over 10 bases. The CDR3 consists of 15 residues. The V and J ends lost 5 bases and 2 bases, in that order; junction bases with no gene match: 6. Germline V gene data show CDR1 as MGHRA and CDR2 as YSYEKL.

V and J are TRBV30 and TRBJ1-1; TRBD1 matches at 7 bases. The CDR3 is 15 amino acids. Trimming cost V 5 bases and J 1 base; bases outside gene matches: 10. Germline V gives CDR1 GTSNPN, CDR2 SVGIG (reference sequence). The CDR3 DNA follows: TGTGCCTGGGAAACAGGGGTGATGTCGAACACTGAAGCTTTCTTT. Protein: CAWETGVMSNTEAFF.

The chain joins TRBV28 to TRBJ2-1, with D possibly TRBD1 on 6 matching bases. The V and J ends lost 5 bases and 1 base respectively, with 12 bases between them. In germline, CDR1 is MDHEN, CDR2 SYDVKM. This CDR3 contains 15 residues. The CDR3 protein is CASSTEGQSYNEQFF. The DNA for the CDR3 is TGTGCCAGCAGTACCGAAGGACAGTCCTACAATGAGCAGTTCTTC.

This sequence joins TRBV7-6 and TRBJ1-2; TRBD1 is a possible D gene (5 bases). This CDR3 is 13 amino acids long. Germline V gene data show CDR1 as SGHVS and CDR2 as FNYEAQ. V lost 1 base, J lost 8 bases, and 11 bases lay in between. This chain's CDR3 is CASSLERGDGYTF. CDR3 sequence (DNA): TGTGCCAGCAGCTTAGAAAGGGGCGACGGCTACACCTTC.

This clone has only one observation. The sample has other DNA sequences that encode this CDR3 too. CDR3 DNA: TGCGCCAGCAGCTTGGCACTAGCGGGTAACACCGGGGAGCTGTTTTTT. Its translation is CASSLALAGNTGELFF. V usage is TRBV5-1 and J usage is TRBJ2-2, with 9 bases matching TRBD2. The germline CDR1 and CDR2 sequences are SGHRS and YFSETQ. The CDR3 runs 16 residues. The ends lost 0 bases at V and 2 bases at J; junction bases unmatched: 2.

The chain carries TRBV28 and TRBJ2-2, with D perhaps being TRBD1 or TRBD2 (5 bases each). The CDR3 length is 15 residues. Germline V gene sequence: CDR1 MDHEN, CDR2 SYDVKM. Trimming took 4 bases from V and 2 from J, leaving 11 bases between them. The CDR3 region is CASSSRGINTGELFF. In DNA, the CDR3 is TGTGCCAGCAGTTCGAGGGGAATAAACACCGGGGAGCTGTTTTTT. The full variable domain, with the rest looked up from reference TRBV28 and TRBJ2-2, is DVKVTQSSRYLVKRTGEKVFLECVQDMDHENMFWYRQDPGLGLRLIYFSYDVKMKEKGDIPEGYSVSREKKERFSLILESASTNQTSMYLCASSSRGINTGELFFGEGSRLTVL.

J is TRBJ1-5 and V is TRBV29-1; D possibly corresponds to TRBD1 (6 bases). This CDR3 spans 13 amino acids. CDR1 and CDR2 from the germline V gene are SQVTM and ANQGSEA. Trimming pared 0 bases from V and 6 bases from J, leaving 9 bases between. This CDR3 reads CSVEEGAGQPQHF. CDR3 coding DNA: TGCAGCGTTGAAGAGGGGGCGGGTCAGCCCCAGCATTTT.

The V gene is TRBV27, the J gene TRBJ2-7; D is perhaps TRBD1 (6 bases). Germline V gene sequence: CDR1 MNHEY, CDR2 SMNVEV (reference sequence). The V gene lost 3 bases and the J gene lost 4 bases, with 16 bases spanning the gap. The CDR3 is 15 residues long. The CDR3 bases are TGTGCCAGCAGTTTGACCGGGACAAAACATTACGAGCAGTACTTC. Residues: CASSLTGTKHYEQYF.

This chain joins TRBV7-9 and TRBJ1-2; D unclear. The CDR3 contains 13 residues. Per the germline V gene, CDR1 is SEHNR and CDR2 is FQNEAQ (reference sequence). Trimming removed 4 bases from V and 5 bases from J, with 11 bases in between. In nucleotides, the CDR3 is TGTGCCAGCAGCTCTTTCGCGGCATATGGCTACACCTTC. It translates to CASSSFAAYGYTF. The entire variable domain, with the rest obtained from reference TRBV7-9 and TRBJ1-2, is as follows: DTGVSQNPRHKITKRGQNVTFRCDPISEHNRLYWYRQTLGQGPEFLTYFQNEAQLEKSRLLSDRFSAERPKGSFSTLEIQRTEQGDSAMYLCASSSFAAYGYTFGSGTRLTVV.

The CDR3 is CASSYFPTGDVEAFF. The CDR3 DNA reads as TGTGCCAGCAGTTACTTCCCGACAGGGGATGTTGAAGCTTTCTTT. V gene TRBV6-6 combines with J gene TRBJ1-1, with 8 bases lining up with TRBD1. The CDR3 is 15 residues long. Germline V gene lookup returns CDR1 MNHNY and CDR2 SVGAGI (reference sequence). The V and J ends lost 1 base and 7 bases, in that order; junction bases with no gene match: 8.

Here the CDR3 reads CASSLEGDGTYEQYF. The CDR3 coding sequence is TGTGCCAGCAGCTTAGAGGGTGACGGAACCTACGAGCAGTACTTC. The V call is TRBV7-9, the J call TRBJ2-7; D ambiguous. Germline V gene sequence: CDR1 SEHNR, CDR2 FQNEAQ (reference sequence). V gave up 1 base and J gave up 2 bases, with 12 bases separating them. The CDR3 contains 15 residues.

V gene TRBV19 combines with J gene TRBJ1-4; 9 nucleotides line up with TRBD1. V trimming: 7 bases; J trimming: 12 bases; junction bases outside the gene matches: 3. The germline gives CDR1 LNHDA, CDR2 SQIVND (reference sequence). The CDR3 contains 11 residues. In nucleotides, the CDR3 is TGTGCCAGTACCCGGACAGGGGAACTGTTTTTT. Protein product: CASTRTGELFF.

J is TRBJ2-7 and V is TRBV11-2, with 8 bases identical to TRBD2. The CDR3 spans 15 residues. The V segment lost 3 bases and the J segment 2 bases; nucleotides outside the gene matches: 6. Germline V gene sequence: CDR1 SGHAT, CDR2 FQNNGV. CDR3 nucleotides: TGTGCCAGCAGCTTTCAAGGCGGGAGGACCTACGAGCAGTACTTC. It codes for CASSFQGGRTYEQYF.

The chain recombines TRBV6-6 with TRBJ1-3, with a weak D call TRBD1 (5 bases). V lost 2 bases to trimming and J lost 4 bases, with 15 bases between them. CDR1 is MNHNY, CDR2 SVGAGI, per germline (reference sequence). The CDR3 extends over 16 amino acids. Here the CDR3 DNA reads TGTGCCAGCAGTTACCCAACGACAGTCTCCGGAAACACCATATATTTT. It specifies CASSYPTTVSGNTIYF.

The CDR3 spells CSVPGTDIVGTVDTDTQYF. The CDR3 DNA reads as TGCAGCGTTCCTGGAACCGACATTGTGGGGACGGTCGACACAGATACGCAGTATTTT. This chain uses TRBV29-1 with TRBJ2-3; the D call may be TRBD1 or TRBD2 (5 bases each). V was clipped by 5 bases and J by 2 bases, with 29 bases between them. The CDR3 loop spans 19 amino acids. Per germline, CDR1 SQVTM and CDR2 ANQGSEA.

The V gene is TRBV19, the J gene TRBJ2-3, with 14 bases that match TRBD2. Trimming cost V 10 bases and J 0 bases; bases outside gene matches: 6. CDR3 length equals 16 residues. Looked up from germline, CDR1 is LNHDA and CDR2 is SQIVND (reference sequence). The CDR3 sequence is CATRLAGGTSTDTQYF. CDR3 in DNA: TGTGCCACCCGACTAGCGGGAGGGACTAGCACAGATACGCAGTATTTT.

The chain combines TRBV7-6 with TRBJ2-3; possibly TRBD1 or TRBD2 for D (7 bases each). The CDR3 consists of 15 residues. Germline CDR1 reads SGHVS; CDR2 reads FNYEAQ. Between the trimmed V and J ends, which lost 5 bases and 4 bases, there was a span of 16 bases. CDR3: CASSPRQGGPDTQYF. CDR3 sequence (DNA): TGTGCCAGCAGCCCGAGACAGGGAGGGCCAGATACGCAGTATTTT.

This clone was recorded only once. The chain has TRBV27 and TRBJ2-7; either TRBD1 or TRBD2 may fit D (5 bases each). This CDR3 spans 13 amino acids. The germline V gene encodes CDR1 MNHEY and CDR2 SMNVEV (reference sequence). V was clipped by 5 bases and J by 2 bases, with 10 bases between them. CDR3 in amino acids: CASSGTVAYEQYF. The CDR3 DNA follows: TGTGCCAGCAGTGGGACGGTGGCCTACGAGCAGTACTTC.

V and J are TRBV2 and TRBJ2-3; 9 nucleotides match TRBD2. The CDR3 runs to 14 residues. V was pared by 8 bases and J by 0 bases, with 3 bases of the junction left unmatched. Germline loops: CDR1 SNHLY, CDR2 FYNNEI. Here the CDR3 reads CASHSGGSTDTQYF. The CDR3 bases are TGTGCCAGCCATAGCGGGGGCAGCACAGATACGCAGTATTTT.

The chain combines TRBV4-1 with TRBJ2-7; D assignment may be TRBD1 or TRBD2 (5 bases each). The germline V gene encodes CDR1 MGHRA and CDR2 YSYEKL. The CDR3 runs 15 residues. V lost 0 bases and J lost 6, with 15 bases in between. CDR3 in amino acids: CASSQDIDGGAEQYF. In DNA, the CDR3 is TGCGCCAGCAGCCAAGATATAGATGGGGGTGCCGAGCAGTACTTC.

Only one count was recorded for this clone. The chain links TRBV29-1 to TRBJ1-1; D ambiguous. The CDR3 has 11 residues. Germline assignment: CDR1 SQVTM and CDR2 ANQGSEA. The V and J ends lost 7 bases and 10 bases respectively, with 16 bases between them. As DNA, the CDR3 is TGCAGCGCCCACCACGAGGGTGGAGCTTTCTTT. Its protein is CSAHHEGGAFF. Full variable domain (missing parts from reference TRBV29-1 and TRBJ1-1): SAVISQKPSRDICQRGTSLTIQCQVDSQVTMMFWYRQQPGQSLTLIATANQGSEATYESGFVIDKFPISRPNLTFSTLTVSNMSPEDSSIYLCSAHHEGGAFFGQGTRLTVV.

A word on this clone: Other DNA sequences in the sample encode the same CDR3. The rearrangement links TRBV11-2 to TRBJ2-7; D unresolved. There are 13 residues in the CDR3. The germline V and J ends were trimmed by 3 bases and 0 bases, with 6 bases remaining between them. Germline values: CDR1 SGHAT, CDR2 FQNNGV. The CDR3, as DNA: TGTGCCAGCAGCTTCTCTAGCTCCTACGAGCAGTACTTC. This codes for CASSFSSSYEQYF.

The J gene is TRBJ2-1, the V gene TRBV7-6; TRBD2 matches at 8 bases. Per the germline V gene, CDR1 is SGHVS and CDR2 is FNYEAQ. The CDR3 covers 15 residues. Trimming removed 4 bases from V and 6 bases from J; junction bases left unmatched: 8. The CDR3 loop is CASSSIAGPVNEQFF. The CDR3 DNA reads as TGTGCCAGCAGCTCAATAGCGGGACCCGTCAATGAGCAGTTCTTC. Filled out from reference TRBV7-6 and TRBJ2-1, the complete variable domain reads GAGVSQSPRYKVTKRGQDVALRCDPISGHVSLYWYRQALGQGPEFLTYFNYEAQQDKSGLPNDRFSAERPEGSISTLTIQRTEQRDSAMYRCASSSIAGPVNEQFFGPGTRLTVL.

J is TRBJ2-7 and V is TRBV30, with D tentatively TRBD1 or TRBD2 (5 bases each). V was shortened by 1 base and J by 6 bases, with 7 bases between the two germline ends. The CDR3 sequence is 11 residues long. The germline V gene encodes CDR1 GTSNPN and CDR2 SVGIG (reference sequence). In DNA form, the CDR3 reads TGTGCCTGGAGTGAGGGGACCGAGCAGTACTTC. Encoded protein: CAWSEGTEQYF. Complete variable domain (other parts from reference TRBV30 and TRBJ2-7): SQTIHQWPATLVQPVGSPLSLECTVEGTSNPNLYWYRQAAGRGLQLLFYSVGIGQISSEVPQNLSASRPQDRQFILSSKKLLLSDSGFYLCAWSEGTEQYFGPGTRLTVT.

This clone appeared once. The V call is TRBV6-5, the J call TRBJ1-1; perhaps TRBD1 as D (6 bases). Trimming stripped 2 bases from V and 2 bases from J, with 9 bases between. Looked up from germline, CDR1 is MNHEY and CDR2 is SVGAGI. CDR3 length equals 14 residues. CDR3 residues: CASSYAQGNTEAFF. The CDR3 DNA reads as TGTGCCAGCAGTTACGCACAGGGTAACACTGAAGCTTTCTTT.

The CDR3 nucleotides read TGTGCCAGTAGTATCGGACGGGGGGACTACGAGCAGTACTTC. Translated, it gives CASSIGRGDYEQYF. The gene calls are TRBV19 and TRBJ2-7, with 7 bases identical to TRBD2. Germline V gene data show CDR1 as LNHDA and CDR2 as SQIVND (reference sequence). The CDR3 is made up of 14 amino acids. Trimming at V came to 3 bases and at J to 3 bases, leaving 5 bases not matched to a gene.

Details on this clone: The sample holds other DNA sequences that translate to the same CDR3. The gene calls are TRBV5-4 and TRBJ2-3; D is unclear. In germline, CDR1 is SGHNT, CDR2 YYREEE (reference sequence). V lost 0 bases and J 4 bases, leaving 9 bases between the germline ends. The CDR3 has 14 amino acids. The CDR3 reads CASSLEVSPDTQYF. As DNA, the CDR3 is TGTGCCAGCAGCTTGGAGGTTAGTCCAGATACGCAGTATTTT.

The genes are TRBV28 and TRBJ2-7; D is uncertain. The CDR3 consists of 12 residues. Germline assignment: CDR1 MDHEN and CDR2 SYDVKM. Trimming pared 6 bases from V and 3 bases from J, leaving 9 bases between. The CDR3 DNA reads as TGTGCCAGCAGGTCAATTGGCTACGAGCAGTACTTC. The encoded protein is CASRSIGYEQYF.

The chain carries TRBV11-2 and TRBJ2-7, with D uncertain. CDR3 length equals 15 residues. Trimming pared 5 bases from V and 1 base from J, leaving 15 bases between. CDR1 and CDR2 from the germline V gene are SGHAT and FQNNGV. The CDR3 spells CASSSNSAGSYEQYF. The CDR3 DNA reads TGTGCCAGCAGCAGCAACAGCGCCGGTTCCTACGAGCAGTACTTC. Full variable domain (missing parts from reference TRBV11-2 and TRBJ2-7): EAGVAQSPRYKIIEKRQSVAFWCNPISGHATLYWYQQILGQGPKLLIQFQNNGVVDDSQLPKDRFSAERLKGVDSTLKIQPAKLEDSAVYLCASSSNSAGSYEQYFGPGTRLTVT.

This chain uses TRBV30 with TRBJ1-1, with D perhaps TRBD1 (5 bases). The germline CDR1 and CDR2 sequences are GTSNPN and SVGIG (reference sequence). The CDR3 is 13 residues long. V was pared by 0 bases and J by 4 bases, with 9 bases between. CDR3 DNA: TGTGCCTGGAGTGTGGGGGGGGTCACTGAAGCTTTCTTT. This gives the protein CAWSVGGVTEAFF.

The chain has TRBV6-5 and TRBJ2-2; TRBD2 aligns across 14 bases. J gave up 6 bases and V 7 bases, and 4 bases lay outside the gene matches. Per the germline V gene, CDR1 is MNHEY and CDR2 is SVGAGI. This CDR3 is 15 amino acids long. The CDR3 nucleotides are TGTGCCAGCACCGGACTAGCGGGGGGAGCCGGGGAGCTGTTTTTT. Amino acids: CASTGLAGGAGELFF.

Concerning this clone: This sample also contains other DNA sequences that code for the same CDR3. CDR3 bases: TGTGCCAGCGGGCCAGTGAACACTGAAGCTTTCTTT. It translates to CASGPVNTEAFF. The J gene is TRBJ1-1, the V gene TRBV6-5; D unresolved. The CDR3 contains 12 residues. Germline CDR1 reads MNHEY; CDR2 reads SVGAGI. V was trimmed by 8 bases and J by 0 bases, leaving 7 bases between them.